The rows below give T cell receptor beta chains drawn from one sample of a study of shared clonotypes between healthy human individuals. The method was immunoSEQ multiplex PCR; TCRdb's version includes in-frame clones alone and lacks a portion of them. Here the sample spans millions of clones, more than 80% being singletons. Sample: naive CD4+ T cells sorted from blood. These receptors all come from a man aged 18-30 years in good health. CDR3s include the opening cysteine and the closing phenylalanine or tryptophan. The D gene is left open where the match is weak. Size tells how often a clone was seen (once, few, many) or the class of an expanded clone, and some rows leave it out.

length,J,D,size,V,DNA,CDR3
13,TRBJ2-2,-,few,TRBV28,TGTGCCAGCAGTTTATGGTCAGCCGGGGAGCTGTTTTTT,CASSLWSAGELFF
13,TRBJ1-2,-,-,TRBV30,TGTGCCTCTCACGGACCGGAGAACTATGGCTACACCTTC,CASHGPENYGYTF
12,TRBJ2-1,TRBD1,-,TRBV11-3,TGTGCCAGCAGCTTTGGCCGGGACAGGGCGTTCTTC,CASSFGRDRAFF
16,TRBJ2-7,-,-,TRBV19,TGTGCCAGTAGTATACGGGTGGCGGGCAGTCCCTACGAGCAGTACTTC,CASSIRVAGSPYEQYF
11,TRBJ2-2,-,-,TRBV2,TGTGCCAGCTCCGGGGACGGGGAGCTGTTTTTT,CASSGDGELFF
13,TRBJ2-5,-,-,TRBV6-6,TGTGCCAGCTCCCTGGGAATCCGGGAGACCCAGTACTTC,CASSLGIRETQYF
11,TRBJ2-1,-,-,TRBV20-1,TGCAGTGCTACCACTGGGGGTGAGCAGTTCTTC,CSATTGGEQFF
15,TRBJ1-2,-,few,TRBV2,TGTGCCAGCAGTGTAAAACAGGGTAATTTCTATGGCTACACCTTC,CASSVKQGNFYGYTF
17,TRBJ1-3,-,-,TRBV10-3,TGTGCCATCAGTGAGGGAAAAGGGAGTTTGACTGGAAACACCATATATTTT,CAISEGKGSLTGNTIYF
10,TRBJ2-1,-,-,TRBV30,TGTGCCTGGAGTGTGGCTGAGCAGTTCTTC,CAWSVAEQFF
14,TRBJ2-4,-,-,TRBV11-2,TGTTACCCCTGGGGCGGGCAAGCCAAAAACATTCAGTACTTC,CYPWGGQAKNIQYF
14,TRBJ1-5,-,-,TRBV7-4,TGTGCCAGCAGCTTTAGAGGGCGGAATCAGCCCCAGCATTTT,CASSFRGRNQPQHF